These T cell receptor beta chains were read from a single sample in a study of blood T cell repertoires in COVID-19. Data came from immunoSEQ multiplex PCR; TCRdb stores just in-frame clones and leaves some out. This sample has roughly 500,000 clones, with approximately 86% found just once. Sequences were obtained from PBMCs or T cells enriched from blood (not recorded which). The receptors shown here come from a woman aged 55-70 years who had recovered from COVID-19. Each CDR3 is given with its conserved first and last residue. The order of the fields is D gene, V gene, J gene, clone size, CDR3 protein, CDR3 DNA. D genes are given only for firm matches. Clone size is not always given. Where it is, it says once, few, many or a class for expanded clones.

>NA|TRBV6-5|TRBJ1-4|NA
CASSPVQQGRVFF
TGTGCCAGCAGCCCGGTACAACAGGGTAGGGTGTTTTTT
>TRBD2|TRBV3-1/TRBV3-2|TRBJ2-3|NA
CASSQVGRGSADTQYF
TGTGCCAGCAGCCAAGTTGGGCGGGGGTCCGCAGATACGCAGTATTTT
>TRBD1|TRBV13|TRBJ1-3|NA
CASTSWDRDPSSGNTIYF
TGTGCCAGCACCTCCTGGGACAGGGATCCGAGCTCTGGAAACACCATATATTTT
>NA|TRBV5-1|TRBJ1-1|NA
CASSLGNYEAFF
TGCGCCAGCAGCTTGGGTAACTATGAAGCTTTCTTT
>NA|TRBV7-2|TRBJ1-5|NA
CASSLQGSNQPQHF
TGTGCCAGCAGCCTACAGGGTAGCAATCAGCCCCAGCATTTT
>NA|TRBV6-5|TRBJ1-2|NA
CASTLTGGGYTF
TGTGCCAGCACGCTGACCGGAGGGGGCTACACCTTC
>NA|TRBV20-1|TRBJ1-2|NA
CSARGLAAF
TGCAGTGCTAGGGGGCTGGCAGCGTTC
>NA|TRBV10-2|TRBJ2-4|NA
CASSESRTPAKNIQYF
TGCGCCAGCAGTGAGTCTAGGACACCAGCCAAAAACATTCAGTACTTC
>TRBD1|TRBV6-5|TRBJ2-2|NA
CASRPGTANTGELFF
TGTGCCAGCAGGCCCGGGACAGCGAACACCGGGGAGCTGTTTTTT
>NA|TRBV6-6|TRBJ2-3|NA
CASSQLGDTQYF
TGTGCCAGCAGTCAACTAGGGGATACGCAGTATTTT
>NA|TRBV7-8|TRBJ2-3|once
CASSPPVAPSTDTQYF
TGTGCCAGCAGCCCCCCCGTAGCCCCTAGCACAGATACGCAGTATTTT
>NA|TRBV7-9|TRBJ1-6|NA
CASSGWTAYNSPLHF
TGTGCCAGCAGCGGCTGGACAGCCTATAATTCACCCCTCCACTTT
>TRBD1|TRBV15|TRBJ1-3|NA
CATSRAGGRGNTIYF
TGTGCCACCAGCAGAGCAGGGGGTAGGGGAAACACCATATATTTT
>NA|TRBV2|TRBJ1-2|NA
CASSARGIYGYTF
TGTGCCAGCAGCGCCCGGGGGATCTATGGCTACACCTTC
>TRBD2|TRBV27|TRBJ2-1|NA
CASSPTSQHNEQFF
TGTGCCAGCAGTCCGACTAGCCAGCACAATGAGCAGTTCTTC
>NA|TRBV6-2/TRBV6-3|TRBJ2-3|NA
CASSPSVGASTDTQYF
TGTGCCAGCAGCCCTAGCGTGGGGGCCAGCACAGATACGCAGTATTTT
>TRBD1|TRBV7-2|TRBJ1-5|NA
CASSPRQGPVNQPQHF
TGTGCCAGCAGCCCACGACAGGGACCTGTGAATCAGCCCCAGCATTTT
>NA|TRBV7-8|TRBJ1-5|NA
CASSLEGGQPQHF
TGTGCCAGCAGCTTAGAAGGGGGTCAGCCCCAGCATTTT
>TRBD1|TRBV3-1/TRBV3-2|TRBJ2-7|NA
CASSQGSDRVHEQYF
TGTGCCAGCAGCCAGGGTTCGGACAGGGTACACGAGCAGTACTTC
>NA|TRBV10-3|TRBJ1-2|NA
CAISNRDLIGYGYTF
TGTGCCATTTCAAACAGGGACCTCATAGGCTATGGCTACACCTTC
>TRBD2|TRBV2|TRBJ2-2|NA
CASSGRGAGELFF
TGTGCCAGCAGTGGCCGGGGGGCCGGGGAGCTGTTTTTT
>TRBD1|TRBV30|TRBJ2-3|NA
CAWDRGLGTQYF
TGTGCCTGGGACAGGGGGCTGGGGACGCAGTATTTT
>NA|TRBV6-1|TRBJ2-7|NA
CASSERTGFAYEQYF
TGTGCCAGCAGTGAAAGGACGGGGTTTGCTTACGAGCAGTACTTC
>NA|TRBV6-5|TRBJ2-2|NA
CASRYTSTNTGELFF
TGTGCCAGCAGATACACCTCTACGAACACCGGGGAGCTGTTTTTT
>TRBD1|TRBV10-3|TRBJ1-1|few
CAISDMGGQGAEAFF
TGTGCCATCAGTGATATGGGGGGCCAGGGGGCTGAAGCTTTCTTT
>NA|TRBV14|TRBJ1-5|once
CASSLRANQGQPQHF
TGTGCCAGCAGCCTCCGGGCCAATCAGGGACAGCCCCAGCATTTT
>TRBD1|TRBV30|TRBJ2-2|NA
CASTGTGGSGELFF
TGTGCCTCAACCGGGACAGGGGGCTCCGGGGAGCTGTTTTTT
>NA|TRBV29-1|TRBJ1-1|NA
CCTGKSLLNTEAFF
TGCTGTACAGGGAAATCTTTACTGAACACTGAAGCTTTCTTT
>NA|TRBV9|TRBJ1-4|once
CASSVSQGGEKLFF
TGTGCCAGCAGCGTATCACAGGGTGGCGAAAAACTGTTTTTT
>NA|TRBV14|TRBJ1-2|few
CASSQDSGSLGYTF
TGTGCCAGCAGCCAAGATTCTGGCTCCCTGGGCTACACCTTC
>NA|TRBV20-1|TRBJ2-2|NA
CSASHSRTNTGELFF
TGCAGTGCTAGTCACAGCCGTACGAACACCGGGGAGCTGTTTTTT
>NA|TRBV18|TRBJ2-1|once
CASSPQGGYQSSYNEQFF
TGTGCCAGCTCACCACAGGGGGGGTACCAGAGCTCCTACAATGAGCAGTTCTTC
>NA|TRBV12-5|TRBJ2-1|NA
CASGLDRNEQFF
TGTGCTAGTGGTTTGGACCGGAATGAGCAGTTCTTC
>TRBD2|TRBV7-2|TRBJ2-5|NA
CASIRRGNQETQYF
TGTGCCAGCATTCGGCGGGGGAACCAAGAGACCCAGTACTTC
>TRBD1|TRBV19|TRBJ1-5|NA
CASSREGQGASQPQHF
TGTGCCAGTAGTAGGGAGGGTCAGGGGGCGAGTCAGCCCCAGCATTTT
>TRBD2|TRBV3-1/TRBV3-2|TRBJ2-1|NA
CASSQLSGGADEQFF
TGTGCCAGCAGCCAACTTAGCGGGGGGGCCGATGAGCAGTTCTTC
>NA|TRBV3-1/TRBV3-2|TRBJ2-4|NA
CASGPDAGHIQYF
TGTGCCAGCGGGCCGGATGCAGGTCACATTCAGTACTTC
>NA|TRBV2|TRBJ1-1|NA
CASRRGVNTEAFF
TGTGCCAGCAGGAGAGGAGTGAACACTGAAGCTTTCTTT
>TRBD1|TRBV19|TRBJ1-5|NA
CASSPRWDRGNQPQHF
TGTGCCAGTAGTCCACGATGGGACAGGGGGAATCAGCCCCAGCATTTT
>TRBD2|TRBV5-1|TRBJ2-1|NA
CASSGRREVNNEQFF
TGCGCCAGCAGCGGGAGGCGGGAGGTTAACAATGAGCAGTTCTTC
>NA|TRBV12-2|TRBJ1-4|NA
CASRLSHRGPGEKLFF
TGTGCAAGTCGCTTATCACACAGGGGACCTGGTGAAAAACTGTTTTTT
>NA|TRBV3-1/TRBV3-2|TRBJ1-3|once
CASSPQVKGNTIYF
TGTGCCAGCAGCCCACAGGTGAAAGGAAACACCATATATTTT